These 2 T cell receptor beta chains originate from one sample sequenced in a study of regulatory T cells in long-lasting Graves disease. Libraries of TCR beta came from iRepertoire HTBI primers plus Arm-PCR of CDR3 regions. MiXCR, applied by TCRdb to the multiplex PCR reads, yields one record per CDR3 protein. The sample records over 300,000 distinct CDR3 sequences, about 20% being singletons. Time point meaning: persistent/refractory GD, antithyroid drugs over 5 years with positive TRAb. Extracted RNA from PBMCs served as the source of the TCR library. The source material was peripheral blood mononuclear cells (PBMCs), sampled when the disease was refractory, from a patient treated with antithyroid drugs. The receptors originated from a female donor with Graves disease.

The V call is TRBV7-9, the J call TRBJ1-2, with no clear D. The germline V gene has CDR1 SEHNR and CDR2 FQNEAQ (reference sequence). Between the trimmed V and J ends, which lost 2 bases and 0 bases, there was a span of 7 bases. This CDR3 is 14 amino acids long. Written as DNA, the CDR3 is TGTGCCAGCAGCTTATCCGCGGCTAACTATGGCTACACCTTC. Translating it yields CASSLSAANYGYTF.

This chain connects TRBV3-1 to TRBJ1-1, with no clear D. The ends were cut back, 4 bases at V and 0 bases at J, with 12 bases in the middle. Germline values: CDR1 LGHDT, CDR2 YNNKEL (reference sequence). This CDR3 is built from 15 residues. The CDR3 spells CASSRLRDMNTEAFF. CDR3 bases: TGTGCCAGCAGCCGTCTAAGGGATATGAACACTGAAGCTTTCTTT.